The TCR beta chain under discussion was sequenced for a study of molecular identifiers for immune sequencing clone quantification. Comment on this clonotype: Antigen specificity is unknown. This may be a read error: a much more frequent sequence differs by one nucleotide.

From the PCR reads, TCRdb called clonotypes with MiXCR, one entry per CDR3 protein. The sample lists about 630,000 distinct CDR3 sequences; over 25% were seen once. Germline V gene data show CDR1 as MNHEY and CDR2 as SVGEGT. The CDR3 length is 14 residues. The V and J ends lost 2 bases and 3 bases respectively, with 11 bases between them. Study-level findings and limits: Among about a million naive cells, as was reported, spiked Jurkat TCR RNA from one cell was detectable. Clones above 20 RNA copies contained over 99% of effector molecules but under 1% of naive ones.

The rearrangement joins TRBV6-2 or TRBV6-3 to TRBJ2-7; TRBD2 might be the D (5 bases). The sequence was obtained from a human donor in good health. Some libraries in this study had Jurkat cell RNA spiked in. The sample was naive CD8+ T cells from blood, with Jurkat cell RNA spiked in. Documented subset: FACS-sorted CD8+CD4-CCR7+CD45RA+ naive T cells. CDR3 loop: CASSYAGRVYEQYF. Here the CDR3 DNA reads TGTGCCAGCAGTTACGCGGGCAGAGTCTACGAGCAGTACTTC.